This T cell receptor beta chain was observed in a study of sequential checkpoint blockade in melanoma. Study overall: After both sequences, patients received maintenance nivolumab. Twenty-two patients had matched tumor biopsies before treatment and at week 13 after nivolumab or ipilimumab alone.

Treatment described: randomized to nivolumab then ipilimumab (arm A) or the reverse (arm B). No patient had prior DNA-damaging chemotherapy. This clone was counted at least ten times. Its antigen is unknown. Sequenced by immunoSEQ multiplex PCR; TCRdb stores in-frame clones only, minus some. Altogether roughly 6,100 clones are present, 21% being singletons, with the ten largest covering 15% to 20%. Trimming removed 5 bases at V and 3 bases at J, with 13 bases between. The CDR3 is 14 amino acids. CDR1 is SGHNT and CDR2 is YENEEA in the germline V gene. Study-wide findings and caveats: Tumor T-cell fraction and clonality correlated with PD-L1 and CD8+ counts.

The sequence was collected from a human donor with melanoma. This sequence joins TRBV11-3 and TRBJ1-2, with a weak D call TRBD1 (5 bases). Specimen: tumor tissue (inferred from file names), collected from a patient given nivolumab and ipilimumab in sequence. The CDR3 DNA reads TGTGCCAGCAGCCCACGGGACGTTTACTATGGCTACACCTTC. Translation: CASSPRDVYYGYTF.